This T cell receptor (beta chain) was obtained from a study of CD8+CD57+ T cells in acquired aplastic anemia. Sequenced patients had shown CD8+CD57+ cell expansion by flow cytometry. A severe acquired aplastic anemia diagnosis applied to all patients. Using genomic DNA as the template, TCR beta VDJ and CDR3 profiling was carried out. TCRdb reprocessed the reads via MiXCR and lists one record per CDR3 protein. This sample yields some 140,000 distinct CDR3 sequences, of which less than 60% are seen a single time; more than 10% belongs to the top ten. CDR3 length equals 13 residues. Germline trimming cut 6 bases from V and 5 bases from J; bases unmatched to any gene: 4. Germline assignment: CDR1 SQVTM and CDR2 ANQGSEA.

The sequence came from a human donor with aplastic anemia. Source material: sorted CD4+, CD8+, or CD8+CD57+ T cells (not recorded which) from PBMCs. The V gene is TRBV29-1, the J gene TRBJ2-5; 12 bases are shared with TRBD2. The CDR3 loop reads CSVGLAGRETQYF. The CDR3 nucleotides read TGCAGCGTCGGACTAGCGGGGAGGGAGACCCAGTACTTC.